The 10 T cell receptor beta chains presented below share a single source sample, sequenced in a study of beta chain features in type 1 diabetes (dated by TCRdb to 2017 to 2018). What the study reported, not specific to this receptor: A moderate but significant shortening of TCRB CDR3 length was observed in type 1 diabetes patients in all four CD4+ subsets.

No antigen has been assigned to these receptors. The receptor library was made with the immunoSEQ multiplex PCR assay. The entire isolated RNA was reverse transcribed using the High Capacity cDNA Reverse Transcription Kit, and thus expressed TCRB transcripts were sequenced. Imported from immuneACCESS, the table was reduced by TCRdb to in-frame sequences with V and J called. These copies leave out some clones; in studies compared against another copy, an unresolved V gene accounts for under half, and the cause of the remainder is not known. This sample lists approximately 600,000 clones; around an eighth were detected once. The ten largest account for around 0.12% of the sample. Sequencing input: naive CD4+ T cells from blood. What the cell subset or site label conveys for this sample: true naive CD4+ T cells. The receptors come from a man aged 30-40 years with type 1 diabetes.

This clone appeared a few times. This chain connects TRBV6-5 to TRBJ2-3; 7 nucleotides agree with TRBD1. V dropped 6 bases and J dropped 3; count of bases not matched to a gene: 9. Per germline, CDR1 MNHEY and CDR2 SVGAGI. CDR3 size: 15 residues. In DNA form, the CDR3 reads TGTGCCAGCAGCACAAAGGGGACAGCGACAGATACGCAGTATTTT. Protein product: CASSTKGTATDTQYF.

This chain connects TRBV6-4 to TRBJ2-1; 12 positions agree with TRBD2. The CDR3 extends over 16 amino acids. V dropped 6 bases and J dropped 10; count of bases not matched to a gene: 13. Looked up from germline, CDR1 is MRHNA and CDR2 is SNTAGT. CDR3 amino acids: CASSPSTSGGPQEQFF. Here the CDR3 DNA reads TGTGCCAGCAGCCCTTCTACTAGCGGGGGGCCCCAGGAGCAGTTCTTC.

The chain recombines TRBV7-8 with TRBJ2-3, with TRBD2 as a possible D gene (5 bases). The germline gives CDR1 SGHVS, CDR2 FQNEAQ. CDR3 length equals 18 residues. The V gene lost 0 bases and the J gene lost 0 bases, with 16 bases spanning the gap. CDR3 in amino acids: CASSLARSGRTSTDTQYF. In DNA, the CDR3 is TGTGCCAGCAGCTTAGCAAGGTCGGGCAGGACTAGCACAGATACGCAGTATTTT.

In its sample, this clone was seen a few times. The genes are TRBV7-2 and TRBJ2-1; possible D gene TRBD2, 6 bases. V was clipped by 0 bases and J by 0 bases, with 15 bases between them. Germline CDR1 is SGHTA and CDR2 is FQGNSA. This CDR3 comprises 18 residues. CDR3 amino acids: CASSLATSAGVSYNEQFF. CDR3 nucleotide sequence: TGTGCCAGCAGCTTAGCTACCTCAGCGGGTGTCTCCTACAATGAGCAGTTCTTC.

The gene calls are TRBV11-2 and TRBJ1-2; D is ambiguous. The V end lost 5 bases, the J end lost 6 bases, and 10 bases lay between the germline ends. The germline CDR1 and CDR2 sequences are SGHAT and FQNNGV. This CDR3 comprises 12 residues. The chain's CDR3 is CASSPLLDGYTF. Here the CDR3 DNA reads TGTGCCAGCAGCCCCCTTCTCGATGGCTACACCTTC.

The chain joins TRBV27 to TRBJ1-2, with TRBD1 matching 11 bases. Trimming at V came to 1 base and at J to 6 bases, leaving 4 bases not matched to a gene. There are 15 residues in the CDR3. Looked up from germline, CDR1 is MNHEY and CDR2 is SMNVEV (reference sequence). The CDR3 DNA reads TGTGCCAGCAGTTTATTGGGGACAGGGGGTGATGGCTACACCTTC. Its translation is CASSLLGTGGDGYTF.

CDR3 protein: CASSEGRQETQYF. The CDR3 DNA reads as TGTGCCAGCAGTGAGGGCAGGCAAGAGACCCAGTACTTC. This rearrangement joins TRBV2 to TRBJ2-5; unclear D gene. The ends were cut back, 3 bases at V and 2 bases at J, with 7 bases in the middle. This CDR3 is built from 13 residues. Germline values: CDR1 SNHLY, CDR2 FYNNEI.

V and J are TRBV7-9 and TRBJ2-5; a possible D gene is TRBD1 (5 bases). The germline CDR1 and CDR2 sequences are SEHNR and FQNEAQ (reference sequence). Trimming pared 1 base from V and 11 bases from J, leaving 8 bases between. The CDR3 runs 11 residues. The CDR3 loop is CASSLEGSQYF. CDR3 DNA sequence: TGTGCCAGCAGCTTAGAGGGGTCTCAGTACTTC.

This clone came up a few times. This chain uses TRBV30 with TRBJ2-3; the match to TRBD1 covers 7 bases. V was pared by 2 bases and J by 8 bases, with 4 bases of the junction left unmatched. Germline-derived CDR1 and CDR2 are GTSNPN and SVGIG (reference sequence). The CDR3 is made up of 12 amino acids. DNA for the CDR3: TGTGCCTGGAGTCCGCAGGGGGTTACGCAGTATTTT. It yields the protein CAWSPQGVTQYF.

The chain couples TRBV7-9 to TRBJ2-7; 8 bases are shared with TRBD1. Trimming removed 5 bases from V and 6 bases from J; junction bases left unmatched: 9. The germline V gene has CDR1 SEHNR and CDR2 FQNEAQ (reference sequence). The CDR3 contains 14 residues. The DNA for the CDR3 is TGTGCCAGCAGCCCTCGGACAGGGCCGAGCGAGCAGTACTTC. It is translated as CASSPRTGPSEQYF.